One T cell receptor (beta chain) is described in this entry. Its antigen has not been determined. No much larger clone is present one base from it, and per-base qualities are unavailable. This sample is part of a study of blood T cell repertoires in COVID-19 (dated by TCRdb to about 2020). At the level of the whole study: Collaborator samples came from the United States, Italy and Spain and covered acute and convalescent phases of COVID-19. The prospective study material was composed of cDNA or gDNA derived from T cells, B-cell-depleted T cells, or PBMCs. Deeply sampled blood TCRbeta repertoires from subjects exposed to, actively infected with, or recovered from COVID-19 were included in the dataset. A freely available public database, intended as a resource for researchers studying the immune response to SARS-CoV-2, is where the repertoires were released. The samples were drawn from the first 160 participants of the ongoing ImmuneRACE study and from 1,254 subjects provided by 6 global collaborators. A de-identified subject ID, COVID-19 status, age in years and sex were almost always included in the sample metadata. Where available, HLA class I and class II types were obtained from metadata supplied by the sample provider rather than from assay-based typing.

For CDR1 and CDR2, the germline V gene lists MNHEY and SVGEGT. The CDR3, from cysteine to phenylalanine, totals 18 residues. Of all the DNA, just the CDR3 is kept, 54 bases in frame from base 1. V is cut by 0 bases and J by 4 bases, and the space between the germline ends is 21 bases. Participants in the prospective study were aged about 18 to 95 years, lived in about two dozen United States geographic areas, and enrolled through a virtual design. In the prospective study, participants were assigned to cohorts based on the clinical history participants reported in a screening survey and a study questionnaire. A participant counted as exposed if, within 2 weeks of entering the study, that participant had been in contact with someone who had a PCR-confirmed or clinician-diagnosed COVID-19 case. Each participant in the prospective study had whole blood, serum and a nasopharyngeal or oropharyngeal swab collected by mobile phlebotomists. Additional blood draws and questionnaires over a 2-month period could optionally be provided by prospective study participants. Before DNA extraction, prospective study blood samples were shipped either frozen or at room temperature.

Broader findings and caveats from the paper: How much clinical and demographic metadata was included differed by source and by participant, and the metadata was provided uncurated.

The immunoSEQ Assay, a bias-controlled multiplex PCR, was used to amplify TCRbeta CDR3 regions from genomic DNA. Per the original workflow: The number of nucleated cells in each sample was estimated by amplification of reference gene primers within the assay. To quantify the absolute abundance of each unique TCRbeta CDR3 rearrangement, sequence reads were collapsed and filtered. Productive Simpson clonality was computed per sample as the square root of Simpson's diversity index over productive rearrangements. The table comes from immuneACCESS by way of TCRdb, which keeps in-frame sequences with V and J called. Part of the clones is missing from these tables; in studies checked, under half for an unresolved V gene and the rest for unknown reasons. That table furnishes V, J and clone size, whereas the DNA furnished D and trimming. The sample table records about 270,000 clones; 75% to 95% of these occur just once. Approximately 3% of the sample goes to the ten largest clones.

The sequenced material came from PBMCs or T cells enriched from blood (not recorded which). The sequence derives from a man aged 40-49 years who had been exposed to COVID-19. This sequence uses TRBV6-2 or TRBV6-3 and TRBJ1-1; no D segment can be confidently identified. The CDR3 corresponds to CASSYSMSGPIASTEAFF. At the DNA level, the sequence is TGTGCCAGCAGTTACTCGATGTCAGGCCCAATCGCGAGCACTGAAGCTTTCTTT.